This T cell receptor (beta chain) originates from a study of cytomegalovirus exposure and HLA in healthy donors. Findings and caveats of the study: It was reported that the classifier diagnosed cytomegalovirus status with high specificity and sensitivity in both the original and validation cohorts. Cytomegalovirus-associated status was assigned to about 170 TCR beta chains. Most TCR sequences were uncommon, yet certain public TCRs appeared in many donors.

Some clones are missing from TCRdb's copy, which holds only in-frame ones; the method was immunoSEQ multiplex PCR. This sample has tens of thousands of clones, with just under 95% found just once. Of note for this clone: The antigen is not known.

Donors were drawn from the roughly 130-subject validation cohort, separate from the approximately 640-subject first cohort. This CDR3 comprises 14 residues. The germline gives CDR1 LNHDA, CDR2 SQIVND (reference sequence). The V gene end was trimmed by 5 bases and the J gene end by 5 bases; junction bases not matched to a gene: 5. The sequenced sample was PBMCs. The chain links TRBV19 to TRBJ1-5; the match to TRBD1 covers 8 bases. This receptor was identified in a man younger than 30 in good health and CMV-seropositive. This chain's CDR3 is CASSFGQGYQPQHF. The CDR3 DNA reads TGTGCCAGTAGTTTTGGACAGGGCTATCAGCCCCAGCATTTT.